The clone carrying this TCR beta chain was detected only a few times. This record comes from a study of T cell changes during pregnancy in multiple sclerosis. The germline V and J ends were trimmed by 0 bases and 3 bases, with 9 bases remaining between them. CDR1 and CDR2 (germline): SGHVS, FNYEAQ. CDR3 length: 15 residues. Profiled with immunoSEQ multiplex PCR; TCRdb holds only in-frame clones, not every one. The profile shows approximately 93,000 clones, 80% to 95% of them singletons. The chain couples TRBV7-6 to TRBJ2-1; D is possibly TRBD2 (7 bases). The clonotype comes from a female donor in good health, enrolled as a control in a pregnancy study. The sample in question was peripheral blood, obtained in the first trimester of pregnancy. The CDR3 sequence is CASSLAGGHYNEQFF. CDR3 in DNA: TGTGCCAGCAGCTTAGCGGGGGGGCACTACAATGAGCAGTTCTTC.